The 13 T cell receptor beta chains presented below share a single source sample, sequenced in a study of T cell responses to AZD1222 COVID-19 vaccine. The method was immunoSEQ multiplex PCR; TCRdb's version includes in-frame clones alone and lacks a portion of them. The sample lists roughly 200,000 clones; 90% to 95% were seen once. The sample in question was peripheral blood, obtained 28 days after the second dose of the MenACWY control vaccine. These receptors originate from an adult who received the MenACWY meningococcal vaccine as a control.

The chain uses TRBV19 and TRBJ2-2, with D possibly TRBD1 on 6 matching bases. The germline V and J ends were trimmed by 7 bases and 3 bases, with 9 bases remaining between them. Germline values: CDR1 LNHDA, CDR2 SQIVND (reference sequence). There are 13 residues in the CDR3. CDR3 in amino acids: CASTQGYTGELFF. CDR3 bases: TGTGCCAGTACCCAGGGGTACACCGGGGAGCTGTTTTTT.

A remark on this clone: The sample carries other DNA sequences with the same CDR3. This chain uses TRBV20-1 with TRBJ1-5, with unresolved D. CDR3 length: 12 residues. Germline CDR1 is DFQATT and CDR2 is SNEGSKA (reference sequence). Trimming stripped 3 bases from V and 1 base from J, with 4 bases between. CDR3 sequence (DNA): TGCAGTGCTAGTAACAGCAATCAGCCCCAGCATTTT. The encoded protein is CSASNSNQPQHF.

V and J are TRBV11-3 and TRBJ2-1; 8 nucleotides align to TRBD2. Trimming cost V 1 base and J 6 bases; bases outside gene matches: 5. This CDR3 has 15 residues. Germline V gene data show CDR1 as SGHNT and CDR2 as YENEEA. CDR3: CASSLAGGASNEQFF. CDR3 DNA sequence: TGTGCCAGCAGCTTAGCCGGGGGGGCAAGCAATGAGCAGTTCTTC.

V and J are TRBV28 and TRBJ2-4; perhaps D is TRBD1 or TRBD2 (6 bases each). V gave up 2 bases and J gave up 1 base, with 9 bases separating them. The CDR3 has 15 amino acids. The germline gives CDR1 MDHEN, CDR2 SYDVKM. CDR3 region: CASSLPGAAKNIQYF. In nucleotides, the CDR3 is TGTGCCAGCAGTTTACCGGGGGCGGCCAAAAACATTCAGTACTTC.

V and J are TRBV12-3 or TRBV12-4 and TRBJ1-4, with D perhaps matching TRBD1 (5 bases). V was trimmed by 5 bases and J by 6 bases, leaving 10 bases between them. CDR3 size: 13 residues. CDR3: CASSPGGYEKLFF. The CDR3 bases are TGTGCCAGCAGTCCCGGGGGATATGAAAAACTGTTTTTT.

The chain couples TRBV3-1 (or the pseudogene TRBV3-2) to TRBJ1-1; no clear D gene. V was clipped by 8 bases and J by 3 bases, with 7 bases between them. Germline-derived CDR1 and CDR2 are LGHDT and YNNKEL (reference sequence). The CDR3 is 11 amino acids. DNA for the CDR3: TGTGCCAGCTCGGTGGACACTGAAGCTTTCTTT. This gives the protein CASSVDTEAFF.

Written as DNA, the CDR3 is TGTGCCATCTCGGTCCCGAGCAGGACTTCTAACTATGGCTACACCTTC. Protein sequence: CAISVPSRTSNYGYTF. The gene calls are TRBV10-3 and TRBJ1-2; no firm D call. The length of the CDR3 is 16 residues. From germline, CDR1 is ENHRY and CDR2 SYGVKD. Between the trimmed V and J ends, which lost 8 bases and 0 bases, there was a span of 19 bases.

V is TRBV10-2 and J is TRBJ2-7; 8 bases map to TRBD2. The CDR3 totals 14 residues. After removal of 4 bases from V and 2 bases from J, the junction contained 4 bases not matched to a gene. The germline gives CDR1 WSHSY, CDR2 SAAADI. The CDR3 region has the DNA TGCGCCAGCAGTGCCCAGCGGGGGACCTACGAGCAGTACTTC. It translates to CASSAQRGTYEQYF.

This clone was counted only a few times. The chain combines TRBV4-1 with TRBJ1-4; possible D gene TRBD1, 5 bases. This CDR3 spans 15 amino acids. The germline CDR1 and CDR2 sequences are MGHRA and YSYEKL. The ends were cut back, 0 bases at V and 0 bases at J, with 5 bases in the middle. In DNA form, the CDR3 reads TGCGCCAGCAGCCAAGAGGGGGCAACTAATGAAAAACTGTTTTTT. It encodes CASSQEGATNEKLFF.

The gene calls are TRBV11-1 and TRBJ1-1, with D possibly being TRBD1 (5 bases). The CDR3 is 13 residues long. Trimming left V 7 bases short and J 5 bases short, with 14 bases between. Germline V lookup: CDR1 SGHAT, CDR2 FQDESV (reference sequence). CDR3 sequence reads: CASTPWGDTEAFF. In nucleotides, the CDR3 is TGTGCCAGCACCCCGTGGGGCGATACTGAAGCTTTCTTT.

The chain links TRBV27 to TRBJ1-2; 7 bases agree with TRBD1. Germline V gives CDR1 MNHEY, CDR2 SMNVEV (reference sequence). The CDR3 is made up of 14 amino acids. V lost 6 bases and J lost 7; bases outside the gene matches: 11. The CDR3 spells CASSRQTPGGGYTF. As DNA, the CDR3 is TGTGCCAGCAGCCGACAGACACCAGGGGGTGGCTACACCTTC.

The chain combines TRBV30 with TRBJ2-4, with 9 bases identical to TRBD2. The junction had 10 bases not matched to a gene; V was cut back by 7 bases and J by 0 bases. Germline assignment: CDR1 GTSNPN and CDR2 SVGIG (reference sequence). The CDR3 sequence is 16 residues long. Here the CDR3 DNA reads TGTGCCTCCACAGCGGGGGGCGGTTTAGCCAAAAACATTCAGTACTTC. Its protein is CASTAGGGLAKNIQYF.

The count of this clone is one. The rearrangement joins TRBV6-2 or TRBV6-3 to TRBJ2-2; 9 nucleotides match TRBD1. Looked up from germline, CDR1 is MNHEY and CDR2 is SVGEGT. The CDR3 runs to 14 residues. V was pared by 4 bases and J by 5 bases, with 2 bases of the junction left unmatched. The CDR3 DNA reads TGTGCCAGCAGTTCGGGGACAGGGACCGGGGAGCTGTTTTTT. This translates into CASSSGTGTGELFF.